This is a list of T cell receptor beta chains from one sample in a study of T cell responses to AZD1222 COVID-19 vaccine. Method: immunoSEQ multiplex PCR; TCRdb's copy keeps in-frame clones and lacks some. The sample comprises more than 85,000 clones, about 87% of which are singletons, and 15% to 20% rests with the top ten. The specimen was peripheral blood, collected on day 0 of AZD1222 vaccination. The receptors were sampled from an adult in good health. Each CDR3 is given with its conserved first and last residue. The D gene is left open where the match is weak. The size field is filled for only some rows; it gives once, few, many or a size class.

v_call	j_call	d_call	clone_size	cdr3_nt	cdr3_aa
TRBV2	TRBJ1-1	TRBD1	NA	TGTGCCAGCAGGCTGGGACAGGGATACACTGAAGCTTTCTTT	CASRLGQGYTEAFF
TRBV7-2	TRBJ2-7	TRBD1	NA	TGTGCCAGCACCCCGGGACAGGGATTCTACGAGCAGTACTTC	CASTPGQGFYEQYF
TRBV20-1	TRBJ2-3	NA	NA	TGCAGTGCTAGAGCGGCAGATACGCAGTATTTT	CSARAADTQYF
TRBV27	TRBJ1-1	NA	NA	TGTGCCAGCAGTTTAAGCGCCCCCCGGGGCAGGGTCTCAATTCACACTGAAGCTTTCTTT	CASSLSAPRGRVSIHTEAFF
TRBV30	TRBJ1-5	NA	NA	TGTGCCTGGGCAGGGGATAGCAATCAGCCCCAGCATTTT	CAWAGDSNQPQHF
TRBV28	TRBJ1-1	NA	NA	TGTGCCAGCAGTTTCCTAAAGGGTCGGACTGAAGCTTTCTTT	CASSFLKGRTEAFF
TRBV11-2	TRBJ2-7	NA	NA	TGTGCCAGCAGCTTAGAAACCCGGGGGAGCGAGCAGTACTTC	CASSLETRGSEQYF
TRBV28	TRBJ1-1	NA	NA	TGTGCCAGCAGTTTATCCACAAGCGGTACGAACACTGAAGCTTTCTTT	CASSLSTSGTNTEAFF
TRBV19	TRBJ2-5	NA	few	TGTGCCAGTAGTTGGGGGATTGATGAGACCCAGTACTTC	CASSWGIDETQYF
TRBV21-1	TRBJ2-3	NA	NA	TGTGCCAGGAGCGGAGCGAAATCCACAGATACGCAGTATTTT	CARSGAKSTDTQYF
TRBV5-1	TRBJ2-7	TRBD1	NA	TGCGCCAGCAAGTGGACAGGGGGGAACGAGCAGTACTTC	CASKWTGGNEQYF
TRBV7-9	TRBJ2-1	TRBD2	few	TGTGCCAGCAGCCTAAGGACTAGTTACAATGAGCAGTTCTTC	CASSLRTSYNEQFF
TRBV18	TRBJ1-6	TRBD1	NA	TGTGCCAGCTCACCACGCGACAGGGCCGACTATAATTCACCCCTCCACTTT	CASSPRDRADYNSPLHF
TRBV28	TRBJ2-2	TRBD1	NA	TGTGCCAGCAGTTTATCGGGACAGGGCCGCACCGGGGAGCTGTTTTTT	CASSLSGQGRTGELFF
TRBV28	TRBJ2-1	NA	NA	TGTGCCAGCAGGAAGGAGGACTTTCTGGATCAAAGTGAGCAGTTCTTC	CASRKEDFLDQSEQFF
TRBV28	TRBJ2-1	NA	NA	TGTGCCAGCAGTCCATGGGACCACTACAATGAGCAGTTCTTC	CASSPWDHYNEQFF
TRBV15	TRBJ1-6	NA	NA	TGTGCCACCAGCAGAGATTCTCCGGGAGGTGGTTCACCCCTCCACTTT	CATSRDSPGGGSPLHF
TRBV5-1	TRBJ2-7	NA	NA	TGCGCCAGCAGCTTGGGGGCGGGACCACCCTACGAGCAGTACTTC	CASSLGAGPPYEQYF
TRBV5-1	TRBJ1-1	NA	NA	TGCGCCAGCAGCCAAATCGTGAACACTGAAGCTTTCTTT	CASSQIVNTEAFF
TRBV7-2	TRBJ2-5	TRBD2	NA	TGTGCCAGCAGCCGCGCGGGACTAGCGGGAGAGACCCAGTACTTC	CASSRAGLAGETQYF
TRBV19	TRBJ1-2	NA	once	TGTGCCAGTAGTGTGACGGGATACTATGGCTACACCTTC	CASSVTGYYGYTF
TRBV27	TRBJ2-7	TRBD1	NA	TGTGCCAGCAGTTCCCCGGGACAGTACTCCTACGAGCAGTACTTC	CASSSPGQYSYEQYF
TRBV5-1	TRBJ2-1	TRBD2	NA	TGCGCCAGCAGCTTGGCGGGAGGCAGTAGGAATGAGCAGTTCTTC	CASSLAGGSRNEQFF
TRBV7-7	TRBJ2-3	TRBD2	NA	TGTGCTAGCAGCTCGGGACTAGCGGTAACAGATACGCAGTATTTT	CASSSGLAVTDTQYF
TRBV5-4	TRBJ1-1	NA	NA	TGTGCCAGCAGCTCCGACCAGGGATTAGGCACTGAAGCTTTCTTT	CASSSDQGLGTEAFF
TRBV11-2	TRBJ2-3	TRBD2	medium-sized	TGTGCCAGCACGGTCGGGCCTAGCGGGAGGTCGAGCACAGATACGCAGTATTTT	CASTVGPSGRSSTDTQYF
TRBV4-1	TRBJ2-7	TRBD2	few	TGCGCCAGCAGCCGAGTCCCGGGACTAGCGGGGTTTTTATCCTACGAGCAGTACTTC	CASSRVPGLAGFLSYEQYF
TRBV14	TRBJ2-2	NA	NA	TGTGCCAGCAGCCCAGGTGCCGGGGAGCTGTTTTTT	CASSPGAGELFF
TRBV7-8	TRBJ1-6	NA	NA	TGTGCCAGCACCCTAAGCGGCTCCTATAATTCACCCCTCCACTTT	CASTLSGSYNSPLHF
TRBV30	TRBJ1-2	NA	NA	TGTGCCTGGAGGGACGGAACTAACTATGGCTACACCTTC	CAWRDGTNYGYTF
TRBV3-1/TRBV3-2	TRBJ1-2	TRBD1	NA	TGTGCCAGCAGCCAAGTAATCAGGGGGCTTTATGGCTACACCTTC	CASSQVIRGLYGYTF
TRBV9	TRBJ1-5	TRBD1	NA	TGTGCCAGCAGCGCGGGACAGGGGGGCAATCAGCCCCAGCATTTT	CASSAGQGGNQPQHF
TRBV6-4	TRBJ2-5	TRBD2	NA	TGTGCCAGCAGTGCCCTCGGGAGGCAACCGAGATCCTTACAAGAGACCCAGTACTTC	CASSALGRQPRSLQETQYF
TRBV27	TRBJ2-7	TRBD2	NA	TGTGCCAGCAGTCACCTAGCGGGGAACTCCTACGAGCAGTACTTC	CASSHLAGNSYEQYF
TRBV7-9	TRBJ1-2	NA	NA	TGTGCCAGCAGCCCTTCGATTCGAGACTATGGCTACACCTTC	CASSPSIRDYGYTF
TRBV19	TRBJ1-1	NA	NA	TGTGCCAGTAGTATAGCCAGGGCGTACGACACTGAAGCTTTCTTT	CASSIARAYDTEAFF
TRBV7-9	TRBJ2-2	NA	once	TGTGCCAGCAGCGGCAGGGTTGGCGGGGAGCTGTTTTTT	CASSGRVGGELFF
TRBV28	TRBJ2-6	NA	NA	TGTGCCAGCATGGTAACCTCCGGGGCCAACGTCCTGACTTTC	CASMVTSGANVLTF
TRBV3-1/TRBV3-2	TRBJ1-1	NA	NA	TGTGCCAGCAGCCGCCTTGGAAGGGAGGGGTTATCTGGAGCTTTCTTT	CASSRLGREGLSGAFF
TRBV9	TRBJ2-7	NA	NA	TGTGCCAGCAGCGTACAATCCGGGACCTACGAGCAGTACTTC	CASSVQSGTYEQYF
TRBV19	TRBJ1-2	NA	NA	TGTGCCAGTAGTACCCCTCCAAGTTGGAGCAGGGGAAACTATGGCTACACCTTC	CASSTPPSWSRGNYGYTF
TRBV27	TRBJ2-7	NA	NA	TGTGCCAGCAGTTTTTCGGGGTTGGGGGCCGTGGTGAAGTACTTC	CASSFSGLGAVVKYF
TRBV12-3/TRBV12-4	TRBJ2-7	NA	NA	TGTGCCAGCAGTTCGACTGGCATCTACGAGCAGTACTTC	CASSSTGIYEQYF
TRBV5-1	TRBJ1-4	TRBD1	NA	TGCGCCAGCAGCTTGAACCAGGGGGCGACGAATGAAAAACTGTTTTTT	CASSLNQGATNEKLFF
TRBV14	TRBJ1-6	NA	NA	TGTGCCAGCAGCCAAGAGGCGGATAATTCACCCCTCCACTTT	CASSQEADNSPLHF
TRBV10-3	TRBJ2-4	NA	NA	TGTGCCATCAGTTCAGCTAGCGCGCCAGGGACCAAAAACATTCAGTACTTC	CAISSASAPGTKNIQYF
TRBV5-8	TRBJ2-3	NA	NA	TGTGCCAGCAGCTCCCTATCCCAGGGAGATACGCAGTATTTT	CASSSLSQGDTQYF